A single T cell receptor (beta chain) is shown here with its context. What it binds is unknown. This record belongs to a study of shared clonotypes between healthy human individuals. The germline CDR1 and CDR2 sequences are SNHLY and FYNNEI. The V end was cut by 3 bases, the J end by 1 base, with 10 bases between. The CDR3 is 14 amino acids. General study points: Sampling covered blood only; tissue repertoires likely differ. A handful of donors had around 5% of their naive CD4 clonotypes in common.

The genomic DNA of each subset was split evenly across several immunoSEQ plates. Using immunoSEQ multiplex PCR, the repertoire was profiled, and TCRdb retains in-frame clones only, with some absent. In the table there are 950,000 to 1,300,000 clones, around four fifths of which are singletons. Sequencing used memory CD4+ T cells sorted from blood. Subset denoted: CD45RA-negative fraction. The chain combines TRBV2 with TRBJ2-7; no clear D gene. The TCR comes from a man in his late teens or twenties in good health. CDR3 DNA sequence: TGTGCCAGCAGTGACCTGGGTACATCCTACGAGCAGTACTTC. Translating gives CASSDLGTSYEQYF.